The 14 T cell receptor beta chains reported below all come from one sample, sequenced in a study of blood T cell repertoires in COVID-19. Some clones are missing from TCRdb's copy, which holds only in-frame ones; the method was immunoSEQ multiplex PCR. The table shows about 200,000 clones, with 89% occurring only once. Sequencing was performed on peripheral blood. These receptors were taken from a man aged 55 to 70 who had recovered from COVID-19.

The chain carries TRBV12-3 or TRBV12-4 and TRBJ1-2; D ambiguous. V dropped 4 bases and J dropped 0 bases, with 6 bases sitting between them. The CDR3 spans 13 residues. The CDR3 spells CASSSQANYGYTF. CDR3 sequence (DNA): TGTGCCAGCAGTTCCCAGGCTAACTATGGCTACACCTTC.

This chain links TRBV19 with TRBJ1-5, with D possibly matching TRBD1 (5 bases). Looked up from germline, CDR1 is LNHDA and CDR2 is SQIVND (reference sequence). CDR3 size: 14 residues. V was shortened by 5 bases and J by 2 bases, with 10 bases between the two germline ends. DNA for the CDR3: TGTGCCAGTAGTCCAGAAGGGGGCAATCAGCCCCAGCATTTT. It is translated as CASSPEGGNQPQHF.

The J gene is TRBJ2-5, the V gene TRBV11-2, with 7 bases matching TRBD2. This CDR3 region has 15 residues. Unmatched junction bases numbered 6, after V lost 1 base and J lost 4 bases. CDR1 is SGHAT and CDR2 is FQNNGV in the germline V gene. DNA for the CDR3: TGTGCCAGCAGCTTAGCCCCCGGCGGGAGAGAGACCCAGTACTTC. Amino acid sequence: CASSLAPGGRETQYF.

In regard to this clone: Other DNA sequences of this sample code for an identical CDR3. The chain couples TRBV6-5 to TRBJ1-6; D gene unclear. This CDR3 comprises 13 residues. Trimming stripped 0 bases from V and 6 bases from J, with 3 bases between. CDR1 and CDR2 (germline): MNHEY, SVGAGI. The chain's CDR3 is CASSYSSNSPLHF. The CDR3 DNA sequence: TGTGCCAGCAGTTACTCGAGTAATTCACCCCTCCACTTT.

Only one count was recorded for this clone. This rearrangement joins TRBV6-5 to TRBJ2-2; no reliable D call. This CDR3 has 14 amino acids. V was trimmed by 6 bases and J by 4 bases, leaving 12 bases between them. Germline CDR1 MNHEY, CDR2 SVGAGI. This CDR3 is CASRRGATTGELFF. The CDR3 region has the DNA TGTGCCAGCAGACGCGGAGCAACCACCGGGGAGCTGTTTTTT.

This sequence joins TRBV14 and TRBJ2-7; D unclear. This CDR3 spans 16 amino acids. Germline CDR1 is SGHDN and CDR2 is FVKESK. V was clipped by 4 bases and J by 0 bases, with 16 bases between them. This CDR3 reads CASSPLARQSSYEQYF. The DNA for the CDR3 is TGTGCCAGCAGCCCTCTCGCGAGGCAAAGCTCCTACGAGCAGTACTTC.

This chain links TRBV5-1 with TRBJ1-3, with TRBD1 matching 8 bases. V was pared by 3 bases and J by 3 bases, with 5 bases of the junction left unmatched. Germline V gives CDR1 SGHRS, CDR2 YFSETQ. The length of the CDR3 is 15 residues. CDR3 nucleotide sequence: TGCGCCAGCAGCTCAACAGGGGGTGGTGGAAACACCATATATTTT. Encoded protein: CASSSTGGGGNTIYF.

This chain joins TRBV18 and TRBJ2-1; 10 bases are a match to TRBD2. The CDR3 runs to 17 residues. Germline V lookup: CDR1 KGHSH, CDR2 LQKENI. The V segment lost 1 base and the J segment 6 bases; nucleotides outside the gene matches: 9. CDR3 nucleotide sequence: TGTGCCAGCTCACCACGCCCAGCGGGAGGGAGACCCAATGAGCAGTTCTTC. Protein product: CASSPRPAGGRPNEQFF. The whole variable domain, remainder taken from reference TRBV18 and TRBJ2-1, is NAGVMQNPRHLVRRRGQEARLRCSPMKGHSHVYWYRQLPEEGLKFMVYLQKENIIDESGMPKERFSAEFPKEGPSILRIQQVVRGDSAAYFCASSPRPAGGRPNEQFFGPGTRLTVL.

This sequence joins TRBV7-9 and TRBJ2-7, with D unclear. V lost 1 base, J lost 5 bases, and 6 bases lay in between. From germline, CDR1 is SEHNR and CDR2 FQNEAQ (reference sequence). CDR3 length: 12 amino acids. The CDR3 protein is CASSLGRDEQYF. CDR3 bases: TGTGCCAGCAGCTTAGGAAGAGACGAGCAGTACTTC.

The gene calls are TRBV3-1 (or the pseudogene TRBV3-2) and TRBJ1-1, with 7 nucleotides matching TRBD1. In germline, CDR1 is LGHDT, CDR2 YNNKEL (reference sequence). After removal of 2 bases from V and 3 bases from J, the junction contained 9 bases not matched to a gene. There are 16 residues in the CDR3. The CDR3 reads CASSQPRGGWDTEAFF. Here the CDR3 DNA reads TGTGCCAGCAGCCAACCACGAGGGGGCTGGGACACTGAAGCTTTCTTT.

This chain uses TRBV21-1 with TRBJ2-3; the table's D gene call, TRBD2, was not cross checked with the DNA. TRBV21-1 constitutes a pseudogene. The CDR3 has 16 residues. The CDR3 sequence is CASTPGLAGNTDTQYF. The CDR3 DNA reads as TGTGCCAGCACCCCTGGACTAGCGGGGAATACAGATACGCAGTATTTT.

The CDR3 region is CASSLDPGSAYEQYF. CDR3 coding DNA: TGTGCCAGCAGCTTAGACCCGGGTTCCGCCTACGAGCAGTACTTC. The chain couples TRBV11-2 to TRBJ2-7; D not certain. With 0 bases removed from V and 2 bases from J, the gap between germline ends came to 11 bases. The germline CDR1 and CDR2 sequences are SGHAT and FQNNGV. The CDR3 is 15 amino acids. Complete variable domain (other parts from reference TRBV11-2 and TRBJ2-7): EAGVAQSPRYKIIEKRQSVAFWCNPISGHATLYWYQQILGQGPKLLIQFQNNGVVDDSQLPKDRFSAERLKGVDSTLKIQPAKLEDSAVYLCASSLDPGSAYEQYFGPGTRLTVT.

This chain uses TRBV7-9 with TRBJ2-3; 7 nucleotides match TRBD1. V was pared by 3 bases and J by 4 bases, with 7 bases of the junction left unmatched. CDR1 is SEHNR, CDR2 FQNEAQ, per germline (reference sequence). The CDR3 spans 15 residues. CDR3 DNA: TGTGCCAGCAGCTTGGGTGACAGGGTGGCAGATACGCAGTATTTT. This encodes CASSLGDRVADTQYF.

The V gene is TRBV4-2, the J gene TRBJ1-3, with D tentatively TRBD1 (5 bases). V lost 2 bases, J lost 3 bases, and 11 bases lay in between. This CDR3 contains 15 residues. Germline V lookup: CDR1 LGHNA, CDR2 YNFKEQ. In DNA form, the CDR3 reads TGTGCCAGCAGCCAACCTGGGACTATTGGAAACACCATATATTTT. Residues: CASSQPGTIGNTIYF.